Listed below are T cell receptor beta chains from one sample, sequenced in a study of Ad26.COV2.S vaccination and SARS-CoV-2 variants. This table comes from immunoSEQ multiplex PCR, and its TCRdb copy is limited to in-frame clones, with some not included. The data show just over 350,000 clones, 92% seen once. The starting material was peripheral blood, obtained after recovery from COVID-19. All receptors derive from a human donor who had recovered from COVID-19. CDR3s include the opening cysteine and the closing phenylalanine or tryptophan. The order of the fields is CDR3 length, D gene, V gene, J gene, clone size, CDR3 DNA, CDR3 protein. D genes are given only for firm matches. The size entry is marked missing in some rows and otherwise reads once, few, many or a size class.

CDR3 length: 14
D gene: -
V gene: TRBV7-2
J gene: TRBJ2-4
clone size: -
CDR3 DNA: TGTGCCAGCAGCTTAGGCGCAGGGGTGAACATTCAGTACTTC
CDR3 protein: CASSLGAGVNIQYF

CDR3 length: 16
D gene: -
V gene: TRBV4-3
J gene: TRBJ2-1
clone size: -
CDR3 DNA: TGCGCCAGCAGCCCGGCGGAGACAGGGAGGGCGGGTGAGCAGTTCTTC
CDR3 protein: CASSPAETGRAGEQFF

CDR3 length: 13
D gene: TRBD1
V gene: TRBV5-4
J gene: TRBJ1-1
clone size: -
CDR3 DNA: TGTGCCAGCAGCCCCGATAGACAGGGTTTGGGTTTCTTT
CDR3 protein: CASSPDRQGLGFF

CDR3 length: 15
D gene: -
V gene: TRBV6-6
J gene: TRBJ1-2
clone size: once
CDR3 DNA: TGTGCCAGCAGTTACGGGGAAACGACTAACTATGGCTACACCTTC
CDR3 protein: CASSYGETTNYGYTF

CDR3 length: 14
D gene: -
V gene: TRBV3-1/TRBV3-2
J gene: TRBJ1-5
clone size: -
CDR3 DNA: TGTGCCAGCAGCCCCGCGGGGAGCAATCAGCCCCAGCATTTT
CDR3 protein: CASSPAGSNQPQHF

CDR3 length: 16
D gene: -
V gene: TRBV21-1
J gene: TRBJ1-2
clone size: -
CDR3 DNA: TGTGCCAGCAGCAACCTGGAACAGGGGGGACTCGATCGCTACACCTTC
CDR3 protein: CASSNLEQGGLDRYTF

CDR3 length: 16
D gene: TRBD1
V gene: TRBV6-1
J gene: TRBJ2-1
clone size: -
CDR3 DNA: TGTGCCAGCAGTGATTGGGCTGGACAGGGATTAGATGAGCAGTTCTTC
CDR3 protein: CASSDWAGQGLDEQFF

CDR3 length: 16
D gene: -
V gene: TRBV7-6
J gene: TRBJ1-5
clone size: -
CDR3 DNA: TGTGCCAGCAGCTTAGGCCGGGCAGGGGGCAATCAGCCCCAGCATTTT
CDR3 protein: CASSLGRAGGNQPQHF

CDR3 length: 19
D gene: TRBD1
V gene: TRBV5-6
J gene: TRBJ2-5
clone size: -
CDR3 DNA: TGTGCCAGCAGCTTAGACCGGGACAGGGGGCAGATTCTCCAAGAGACCCAGTACTTC
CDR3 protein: CASSLDRDRGQILQETQYF

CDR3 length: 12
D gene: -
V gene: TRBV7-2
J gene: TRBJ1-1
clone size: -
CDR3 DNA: TGTGCCAGCAGCCTTTCATTTATTGAAGCTTTCTTT
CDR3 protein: CASSLSFIEAFF

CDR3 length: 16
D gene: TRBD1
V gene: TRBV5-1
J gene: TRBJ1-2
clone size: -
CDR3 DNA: TGCGCCAGCAGCTTGGCGGGGGGACAGATCATAGATGGCTACACCTTC
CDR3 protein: CASSLAGGQIIDGYTF

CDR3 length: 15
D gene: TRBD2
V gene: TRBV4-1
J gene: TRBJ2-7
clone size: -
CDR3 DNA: TGCGCCAGCAGCCTACTAGCGGGGGAAGGGCACGAGCAGTACTTC
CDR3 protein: CASSLLAGEGHEQYF

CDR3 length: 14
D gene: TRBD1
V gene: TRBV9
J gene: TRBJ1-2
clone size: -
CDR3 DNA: TGTGCCAGCAGCGTAGGGGACAGGGACAATGGCTACACCTTC
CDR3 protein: CASSVGDRDNGYTF

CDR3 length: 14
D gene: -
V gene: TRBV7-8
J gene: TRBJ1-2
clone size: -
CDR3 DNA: TGTGCCAGCAGCCTAACCCAGGGAGTGGTTGGCTACACCTTC
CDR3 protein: CASSLTQGVVGYTF

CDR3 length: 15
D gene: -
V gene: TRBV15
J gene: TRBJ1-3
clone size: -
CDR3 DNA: TGTGCCACCAGCAGAGATCCGGGGGCTGGAAACACCATATATTTT
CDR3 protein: CATSRDPGAGNTIYF

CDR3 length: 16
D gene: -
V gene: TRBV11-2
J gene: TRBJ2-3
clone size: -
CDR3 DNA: TGTGCCAGCAGCCTCACAGGTCGCGGGGGCACAGATACGCAGTATTTT
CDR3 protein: CASSLTGRGGTDTQYF

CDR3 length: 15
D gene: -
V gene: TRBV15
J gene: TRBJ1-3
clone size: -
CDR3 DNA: TGTGCCACCAGCGGACCGGACAGAGGTGGAAACACCATATATTTT
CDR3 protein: CATSGPDRGGNTIYF

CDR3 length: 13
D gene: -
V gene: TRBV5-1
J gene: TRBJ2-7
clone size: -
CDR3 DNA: TGCGCCAGCAGCTATCCGGGGGCGGGGGAGCAGTACTTC
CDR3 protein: CASSYPGAGEQYF

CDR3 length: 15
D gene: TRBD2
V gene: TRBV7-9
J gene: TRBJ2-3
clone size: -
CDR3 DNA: TGTGCCAGCAGCTTGACTAGCGGGGGGGCAGATACGCAGTATTTT
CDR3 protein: CASSLTSGGADTQYF

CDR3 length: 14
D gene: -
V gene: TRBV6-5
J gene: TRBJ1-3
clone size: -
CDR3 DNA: TGTGCCAGCAGTCCCCAGGATTCCGGAAACACCATATATTTT
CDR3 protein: CASSPQDSGNTIYF

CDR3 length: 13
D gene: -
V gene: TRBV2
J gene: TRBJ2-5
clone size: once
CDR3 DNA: TGTGCCAGCAGGCTCAGGGGGGGAGAGACCCAGTACTTC
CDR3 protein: CASRLRGGETQYF

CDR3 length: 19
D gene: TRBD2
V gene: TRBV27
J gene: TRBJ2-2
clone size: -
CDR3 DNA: TGTGCCAGCAGTTTAAGAGGACTAGCGGGGGGGCCTCGCACCGGGGAGCTGTTTTTT
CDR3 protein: CASSLRGLAGGPRTGELFF

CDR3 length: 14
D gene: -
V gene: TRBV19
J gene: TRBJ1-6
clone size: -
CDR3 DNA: TGTGCCAGTAGTATAGCCGGTGCGGGGTCACCCCTCCACTTT
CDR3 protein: CASSIAGAGSPLHF

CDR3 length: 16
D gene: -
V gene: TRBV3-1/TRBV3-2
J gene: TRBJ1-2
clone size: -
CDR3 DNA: TGTGCCAGCAGCCAAGATCGGTCCCCGGAGGGGTCTGGCTACACCTTC
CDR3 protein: CASSQDRSPEGSGYTF

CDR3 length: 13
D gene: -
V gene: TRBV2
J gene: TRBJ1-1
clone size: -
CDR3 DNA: TGTGCCAGCAGTGAACGGAAGAACACTGAAGCTTTCTTT
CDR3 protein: CASSERKNTEAFF

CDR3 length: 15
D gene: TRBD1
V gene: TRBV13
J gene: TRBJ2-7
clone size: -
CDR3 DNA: TGTGCCAGCAGCCAAGACAGGGGGGCCTCCTACGAGCAGTACTTC
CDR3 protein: CASSQDRGASYEQYF

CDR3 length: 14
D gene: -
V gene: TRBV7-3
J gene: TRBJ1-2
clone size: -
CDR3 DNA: TGTGCCAGCAGCCCTTCGGGGGGAAACTATGGCTACACCTTC
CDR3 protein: CASSPSGGNYGYTF

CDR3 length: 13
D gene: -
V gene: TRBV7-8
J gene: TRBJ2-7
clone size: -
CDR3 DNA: TGTGCCAGCAGTCGGACAGACGACTACGAGCAGTACTTC
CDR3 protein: CASSRTDDYEQYF

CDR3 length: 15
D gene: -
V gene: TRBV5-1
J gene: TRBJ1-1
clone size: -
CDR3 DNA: TGCGCCAGCAGCTTGGAAGGACAGATGAACACTGAAGCTTTCTTT
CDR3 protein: CASSLEGQMNTEAFF

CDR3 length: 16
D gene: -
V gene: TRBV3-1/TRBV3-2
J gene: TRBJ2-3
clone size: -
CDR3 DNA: TGTGCCAGCAGCCCCCTCCCGGGGCAGCTGGTCAATACGCAGTATTTT
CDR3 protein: CASSPLPGQLVNTQYF

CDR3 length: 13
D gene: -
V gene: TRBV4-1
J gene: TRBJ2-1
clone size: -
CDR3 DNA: TGCGCCAGCAGCCAAGATAGGGGGAGTGAGCAGTTCTTC
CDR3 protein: CASSQDRGSEQFF

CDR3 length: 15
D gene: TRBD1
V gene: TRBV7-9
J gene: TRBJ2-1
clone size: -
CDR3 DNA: TGTGCCAGCAGCCCGGACAGGGGGCGGTACAATGAGCAGTTCTTC
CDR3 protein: CASSPDRGRYNEQFF

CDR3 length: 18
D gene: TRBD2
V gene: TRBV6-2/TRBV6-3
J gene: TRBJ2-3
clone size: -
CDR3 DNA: TGTGCCAGCAGCTCGACTAGCGGGGGGTACCCTAGCACAGATACGCAGTATTTT
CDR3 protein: CASSSTSGGYPSTDTQYF

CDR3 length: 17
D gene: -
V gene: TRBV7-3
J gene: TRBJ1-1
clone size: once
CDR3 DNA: TGTGCCAGCAGCTTACTGAGTGAGGGGAGGATGAACACTGAAGCTTTCTTT
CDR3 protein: CASSLLSEGRMNTEAFF

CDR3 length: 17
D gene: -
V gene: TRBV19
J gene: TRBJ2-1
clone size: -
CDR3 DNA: TGTGCCAGTAGCACCCACAGGGGGGGCCGTCCCTACAATGAGCAGTTCTTC
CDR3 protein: CASSTHRGGRPYNEQFF

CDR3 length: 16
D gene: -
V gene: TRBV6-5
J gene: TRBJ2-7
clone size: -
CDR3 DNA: TGTGCCAGCAGTTACGCGGTGTCGGGCTGGATCTACGAGCAGTACTTC
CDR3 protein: CASSYAVSGWIYEQYF

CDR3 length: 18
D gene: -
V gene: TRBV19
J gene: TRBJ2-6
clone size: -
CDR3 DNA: TGTGCCAGTAGTAGAAAGGCAGGCCTGGACTCTGGGGCCAACGTCCTGACTTTC
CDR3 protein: CASSRKAGLDSGANVLTF

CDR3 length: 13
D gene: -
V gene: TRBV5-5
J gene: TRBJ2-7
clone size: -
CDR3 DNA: TGTGCCAGCAGCGCCACCTTTGCGGACGAGCAGTACTTC
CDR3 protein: CASSATFADEQYF

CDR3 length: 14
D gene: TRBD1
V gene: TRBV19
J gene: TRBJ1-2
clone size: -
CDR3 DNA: TGTGCCAGTACCCTGGACAGGCAAACCTATGGCTACACCTTC
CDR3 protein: CASTLDRQTYGYTF

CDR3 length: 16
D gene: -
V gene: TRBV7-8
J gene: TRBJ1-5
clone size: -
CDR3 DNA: TGTGCCAGCAGCTCTACACAGGGACTTAGCAATCAGCCCCAGCATTTT
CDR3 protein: CASSSTQGLSNQPQHF

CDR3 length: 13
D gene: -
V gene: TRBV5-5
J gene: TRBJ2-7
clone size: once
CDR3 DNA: TGTGCCAGCGAGCAAGGGGGGACGAGCGAGCAGTACTTC
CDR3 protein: CASEQGGTSEQYF

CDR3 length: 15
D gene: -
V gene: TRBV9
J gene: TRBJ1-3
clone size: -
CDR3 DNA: TGTGCCAGCAGCGCCTCGGCAGGGACTGGAAACACCATATATTTT
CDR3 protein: CASSASAGTGNTIYF

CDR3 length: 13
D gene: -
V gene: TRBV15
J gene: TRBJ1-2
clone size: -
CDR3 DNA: TGTGCCACCAGCAGAGATCTAACAGGGCGGGTCTCCTTC
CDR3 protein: CATSRDLTGRVSF

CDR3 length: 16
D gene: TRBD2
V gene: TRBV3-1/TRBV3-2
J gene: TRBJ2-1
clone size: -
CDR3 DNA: TGTGCCAGCAGCCTAATGACTAGCGGGGCCTACAATGAGCAGTTCTTC
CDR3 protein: CASSLMTSGAYNEQFF

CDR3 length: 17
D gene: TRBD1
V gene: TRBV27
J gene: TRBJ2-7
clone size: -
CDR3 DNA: TGTGCCAGCAGCCCACCCCGACAGGGGAAAAACCCCTACGAGCAGTACTTC
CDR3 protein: CASSPPRQGKNPYEQYF

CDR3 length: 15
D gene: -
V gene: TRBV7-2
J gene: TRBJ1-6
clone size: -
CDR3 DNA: TGTGCCAGCAGCTCCCAGGGGCAGAGGAATTCACCCCTCCACTTT
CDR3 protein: CASSSQGQRNSPLHF

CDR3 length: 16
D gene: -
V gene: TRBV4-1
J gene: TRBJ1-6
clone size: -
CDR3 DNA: TGCGCCAGCAGCCAAGGTTGGGGGGGGAACAATTCACCCCTCCACTTT
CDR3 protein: CASSQGWGGNNSPLHF

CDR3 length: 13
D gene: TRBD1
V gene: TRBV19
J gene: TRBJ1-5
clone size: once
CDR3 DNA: TGTGCCAGTAAACAGGGGGCCAATCAGCCCCAGCATTTT
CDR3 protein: CASKQGANQPQHF

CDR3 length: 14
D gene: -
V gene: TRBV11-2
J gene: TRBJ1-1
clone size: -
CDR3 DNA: TGTGCCAGCAGCTTAGGGTCAGGGTACTTCGGAGCTTTCTTT
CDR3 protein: CASSLGSGYFGAFF

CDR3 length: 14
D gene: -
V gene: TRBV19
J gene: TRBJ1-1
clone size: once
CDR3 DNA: TGTGCCACTAGGACGGGAGGCGAGGGCACTGAAGCTTTCTTT
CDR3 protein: CATRTGGEGTEAFF

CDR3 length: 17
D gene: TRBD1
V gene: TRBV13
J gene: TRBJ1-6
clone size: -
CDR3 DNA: TGTGCCAGCAGCCCAAACGAACAGGGGTCCTATAATTCACCCCTCCACTTT
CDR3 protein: CASSPNEQGSYNSPLHF

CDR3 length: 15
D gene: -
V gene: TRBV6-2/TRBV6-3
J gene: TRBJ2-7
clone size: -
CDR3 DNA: TGTGCCAGCAGTCCCTACGTGGCTTTCTCCTACGAGCAGTACTTC
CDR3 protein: CASSPYVAFSYEQYF

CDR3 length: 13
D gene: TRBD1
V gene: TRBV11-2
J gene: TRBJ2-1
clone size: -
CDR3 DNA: TGTGCCAGCAGCTCATGGGACAGGGGTTTGGAGTTCTTC
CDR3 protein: CASSSWDRGLEFF

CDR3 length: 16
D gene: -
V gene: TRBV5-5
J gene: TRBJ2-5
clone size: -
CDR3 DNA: TGTGCCAGCAGCTTGGACAGGGTCAAGAACCAAGAGACCCAGTACTTC
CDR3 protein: CASSLDRVKNQETQYF